This T cell receptor beta chain was sequenced during a study of blood T cells in healthy people across ages. Study-wide background: Capturing about one barcoded beta molecule per two T cells was achieved by template switching.

Study-level results: Long-lived donors carried more naive CD4+ cells and greater diversity than aged donors. Per-million-T-cell TCR beta diversity fell roughly linearly with age.

Germline V gene lookup returns CDR1 SGHAT and CDR2 FQNNGV. The CDR3 spans 15 residues. J gave up 5 bases and V 5 bases, and 9 bases lay outside the gene matches. This clonotype turned up a few times. Its matching antigen is unknown. It was with a sample-barcoded 5' primer and a J-beta primer mix that a second PCR of about 7 to 12 cycles was run. TCRdb independently ran MiXCR on the 5' RACE reads; one entry per CDR3 protein. The sample lists about 1.7 million distinct CDR3 sequences; about 28% were seen once. The TCR originated in a woman under 40 in good health. This chain joins TRBV11-2 and TRBJ2-5, with 9 bases matching TRBD1. The sample consisted of blood. The CDR3 loop reads CASSVTGGGFETQYF. The DNA of the CDR3 is TGTGCCAGCAGCGTTACAGGGGGCGGGTTCGAGACCCAGTACTTC.